What follows are 11 T cell receptor beta chains derived from one specimen sequenced in a study of T cell changes during pregnancy in multiple sclerosis. Profiling relied on immunoSEQ multiplex PCR, and the TCRdb table lists in-frame clones only, not all of them. The table records about 87,000 clones, 85% to 95% of them present only once. The specimen was peripheral blood, collected in the third trimester of pregnancy. The receptor set was obtained from a female donor in good health, enrolled as a control in a pregnancy study.

This clone was seen more than once but under ten times. V and J are TRBV27 and TRBJ1-1; D perhaps matches TRBD1 (6 bases). The V and J ends lost 7 bases and 4 bases respectively, with 13 bases between them. Germline-derived CDR1 and CDR2 are MNHEY and SMNVEV (reference sequence). The CDR3 has 13 residues. Here the CDR3 DNA reads TGTGCCAGCATCAACAGGGTGGGCACTGAAGCTTTCTTT. Amino acids: CASINRVGTEAFF.

The genes are TRBV6-5 and TRBJ2-5; TRBD2 might be the D (6 bases). This CDR3 spans 15 amino acids. Trimming took 0 bases from V and 5 from J, leaving 13 bases between them. CDR1 and CDR2 (germline): MNHEY, SVGAGI. The CDR3 region has the DNA TGTGCCAGCAGTTACTCGATTGAGGGGAGGGAGACCCAGTACTTC. It encodes CASSYSIEGRETQYF.

The chain has TRBV30 and TRBJ1-2, with a tentative D call TRBD1 (6 bases). From germline, CDR1 is GTSNPN and CDR2 SVGIG (reference sequence). Trimming left V 1 base short and J 8 bases short, with 14 bases between. CDR3 length: 13 amino acids. The CDR3 spells CAWSDSRGSGYTF. The CDR3 nucleotides are TGTGCCTGGAGTGATTCGAGGGGGTCGGGCTACACCTTC.

J is TRBJ2-1 and V is TRBV28; TRBD1 agrees at 9 bases. Trimming removed 1 base from V and 8 bases from J; junction bases left unmatched: 9. The germline gives CDR1 MDHEN, CDR2 SYDVKM. The length of the CDR3 is 16 residues. The CDR3 region has the DNA TGTGCCAGCAGTTTATCCCCGGACAGGGGTTGGTATGAGCAGTTCTTC. Encoded protein: CASSLSPDRGWYEQFF.

The chain recombines TRBV30 with TRBJ1-5, with D perhaps matching TRBD1 (5 bases). CDR1 and CDR2 from the germline V gene are GTSNPN and SVGIG (reference sequence). Trimming cost V 0 bases and J 4 bases, with 13 bases left between them. The CDR3 contains 15 residues. This chain's CDR3 is CAWSVHPGGNQPQHF. The DNA of the CDR3 is TGTGCCTGGAGTGTACATCCCGGGGGAAATCAGCCCCAGCATTTT.

This chain joins TRBV15 and TRBJ2-1; TRBD2 matches 7 bases. Germline V CDR1 and CDR2: LNHNV, YYDKDF (reference sequence). CDR3 length equals 15 residues. V was clipped by 4 bases and J by 2 bases; unmatched bases: 5. The chain's CDR3 is CATSKTGLPYNEQFF. CDR3 bases: TGTGCCACCAGCAAGACGGGACTACCCTACAATGAGCAGTTCTTC.

This chain connects TRBV13 to TRBJ2-1; D remains ambiguous. Between the trimmed V and J ends, which lost 0 bases and 6 bases, there was a span of 9 bases. Germline V gene lookup returns CDR1 PRHDT and CDR2 FYEKMQ (reference sequence). The CDR3 consists of 14 residues. The CDR3 here is CASSLGATGNEQFF. In nucleotides, the CDR3 is TGTGCCAGCAGCTTAGGGGCCACGGGCAATGAGCAGTTCTTC.

This chain joins TRBV29-1 and TRBJ2-1; no reliable D call. CDR1 and CDR2 from the germline V gene are SQVTM and ANQGSEA. V was clipped by 6 bases and J by 10 bases, with 16 bases between them. The CDR3 has 12 residues. Here the CDR3 reads CSVTKIIREQFF. CDR3 sequence (DNA): TGCAGCGTAACCAAAATCATCAGAGAGCAGTTCTTC.

The chain has TRBV28 and TRBJ2-5, with D maybe TRBD2 (5 bases). V lost 4 bases to trimming and J lost 3 bases, with 15 bases between them. Germline CDR1 is MDHEN and CDR2 is SYDVKM. CDR3 length: 15 amino acids. The CDR3 DNA sequence: TGTGCCAGCAGTTCCCCCGAGGGCATGAAAGAGACCCAGTACTTC. This translates into CASSSPEGMKETQYF.

This clone occurred once. V is TRBV11-2 and J is TRBJ1-1; D remains ambiguous. The V gene's germline CDR1 is SGHAT and CDR2 FQNNGV. Trimming took 2 bases from V and 4 from J, leaving 5 bases between them. The CDR3 is 12 residues long. In DNA, the CDR3 is TGTGCCAGCAGCTTAATCGGCACTGAAGCTTTCTTT. As protein: CASSLIGTEAFF.

This clone has only one observation. This rearrangement joins TRBV28 to TRBJ1-5, with 8 bases fitting TRBD1. Germline CDR1 is MDHEN and CDR2 is SYDVKM. Germline trimming cut 5 bases from V and 6 bases from J; bases unmatched to any gene: 6. The CDR3 is 14 residues long. CDR3: CASSLGQGSQPQHF. The CDR3 coding sequence is TGTGCCAGCAGTCTAGGACAGGGAAGTCAGCCCCAGCATTTT.